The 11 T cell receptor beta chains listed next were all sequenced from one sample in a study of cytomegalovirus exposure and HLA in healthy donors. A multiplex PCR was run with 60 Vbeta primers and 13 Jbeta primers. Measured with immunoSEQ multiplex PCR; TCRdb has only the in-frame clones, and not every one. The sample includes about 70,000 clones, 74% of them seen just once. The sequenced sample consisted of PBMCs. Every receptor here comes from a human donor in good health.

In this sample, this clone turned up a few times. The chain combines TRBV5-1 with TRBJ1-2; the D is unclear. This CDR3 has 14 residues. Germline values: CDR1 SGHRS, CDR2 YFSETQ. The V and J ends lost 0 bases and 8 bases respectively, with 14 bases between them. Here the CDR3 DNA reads TGCGCCAGCAGCTTGGACCAGGCGTTAATGGGCTACACCTTC. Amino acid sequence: CASSLDQALMGYTF.

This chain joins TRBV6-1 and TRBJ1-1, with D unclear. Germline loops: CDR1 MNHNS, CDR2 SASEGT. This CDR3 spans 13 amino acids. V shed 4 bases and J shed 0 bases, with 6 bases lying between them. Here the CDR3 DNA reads TGTGCCAGCAGTGCGCAGATGAACACTGAAGCTTTCTTT. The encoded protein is CASSAQMNTEAFF.

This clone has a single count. For the CDR3, the DNA is TGTGCCAGCAGCGGGTCAGTCGGCAATCAGCCCCAGCATTTT. It codes for CASSGSVGNQPQHF. J is TRBJ1-5 and V is TRBV28; D is ambiguous. This CDR3 contains 14 residues. The germline CDR1 and CDR2 sequences are MDHEN and SYDVKM. V was cut by 6 bases and J by 2 bases, with 11 bases left in between.

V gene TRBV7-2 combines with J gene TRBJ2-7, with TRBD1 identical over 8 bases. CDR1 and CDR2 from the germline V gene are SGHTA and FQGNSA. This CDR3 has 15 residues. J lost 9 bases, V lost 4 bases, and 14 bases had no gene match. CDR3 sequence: CASSSRTGMGRGQYF. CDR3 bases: TGTGCCAGCAGCTCCAGGACAGGGATGGGAAGAGGGCAGTACTTC.

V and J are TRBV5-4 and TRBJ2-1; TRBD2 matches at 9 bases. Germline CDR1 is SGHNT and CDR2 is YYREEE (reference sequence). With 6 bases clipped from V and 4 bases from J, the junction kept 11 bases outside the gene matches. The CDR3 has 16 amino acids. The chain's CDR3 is CASTTTSGRGYNEQFF. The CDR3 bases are TGTGCCAGCACCACGACTAGCGGAAGGGGATACAATGAGCAGTTCTTC.

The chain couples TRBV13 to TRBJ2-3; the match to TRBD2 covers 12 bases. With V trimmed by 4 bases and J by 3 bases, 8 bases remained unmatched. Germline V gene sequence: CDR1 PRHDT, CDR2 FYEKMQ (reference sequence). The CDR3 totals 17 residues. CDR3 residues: CASSSRLAGAGTDTQYF. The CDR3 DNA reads TGTGCCAGCAGCTCCAGACTAGCGGGAGCGGGTACAGATACGCAGTATTTT.

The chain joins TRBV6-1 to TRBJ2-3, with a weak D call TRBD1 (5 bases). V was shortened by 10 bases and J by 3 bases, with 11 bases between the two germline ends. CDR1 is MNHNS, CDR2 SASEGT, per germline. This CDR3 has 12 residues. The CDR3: CATQGWTDTQYF. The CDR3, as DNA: TGTGCCACCCAGGGATGGACAGATACGCAGTATTTT.

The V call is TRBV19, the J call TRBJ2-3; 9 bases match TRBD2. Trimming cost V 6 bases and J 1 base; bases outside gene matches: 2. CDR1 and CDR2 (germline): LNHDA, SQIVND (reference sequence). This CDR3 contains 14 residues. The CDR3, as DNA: TGTGCCAGTAGGCCTAGCGGGGGCACAGATACGCAGTATTTT. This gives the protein CASRPSGGTDTQYF.

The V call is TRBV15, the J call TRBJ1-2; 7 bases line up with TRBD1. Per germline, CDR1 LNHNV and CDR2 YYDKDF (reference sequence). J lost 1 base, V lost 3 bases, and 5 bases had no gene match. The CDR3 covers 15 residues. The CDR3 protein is CATSSRQGFNYGYTF. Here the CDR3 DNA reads TGTGCCACCAGCAGTCGACAGGGATTTAACTATGGCTACACCTTC. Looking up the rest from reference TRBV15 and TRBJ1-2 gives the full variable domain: DAMVIQNPRYQVTQFGKPVTLSCSQTLNHNVMYWYQQKSSQAPKLLFHYYDKDFNNEADTPDNFQSRRPNTSFCFLDIRSPGLGDTAMYLCATSSRQGFNYGYTFGSGTRLTVV.

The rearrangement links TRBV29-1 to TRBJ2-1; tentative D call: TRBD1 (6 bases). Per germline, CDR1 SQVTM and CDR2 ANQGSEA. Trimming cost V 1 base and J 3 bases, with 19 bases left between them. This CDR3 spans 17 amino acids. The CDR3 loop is CSVEVDSNRYYYNEQFF. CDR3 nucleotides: TGCAGCGTTGAAGTGGACAGTAACAGATATTACTACAATGAGCAGTTCTTC.

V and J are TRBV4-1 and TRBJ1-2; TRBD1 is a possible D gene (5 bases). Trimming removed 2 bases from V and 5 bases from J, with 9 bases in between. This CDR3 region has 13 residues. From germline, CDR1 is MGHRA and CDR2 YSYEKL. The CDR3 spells CASSQTGLYGYTF. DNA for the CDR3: TGCGCCAGCAGCCAAACAGGTTTATATGGCTACACCTTC.